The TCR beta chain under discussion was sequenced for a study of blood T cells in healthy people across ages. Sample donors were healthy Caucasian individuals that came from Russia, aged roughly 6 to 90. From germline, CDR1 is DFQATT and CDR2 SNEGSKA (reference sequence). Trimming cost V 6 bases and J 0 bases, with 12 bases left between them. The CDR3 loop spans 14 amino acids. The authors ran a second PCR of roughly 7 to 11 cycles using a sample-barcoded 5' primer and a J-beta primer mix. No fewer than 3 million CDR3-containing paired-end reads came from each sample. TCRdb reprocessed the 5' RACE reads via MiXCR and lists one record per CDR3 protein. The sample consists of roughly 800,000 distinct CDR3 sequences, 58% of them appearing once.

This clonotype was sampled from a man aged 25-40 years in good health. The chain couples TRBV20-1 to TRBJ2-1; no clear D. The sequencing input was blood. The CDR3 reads CSAPVSYSYNEQFF. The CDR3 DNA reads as TGCAGTGCCCCGGTGAGTTACTCCTACAATGAGCAGTTCTTC.